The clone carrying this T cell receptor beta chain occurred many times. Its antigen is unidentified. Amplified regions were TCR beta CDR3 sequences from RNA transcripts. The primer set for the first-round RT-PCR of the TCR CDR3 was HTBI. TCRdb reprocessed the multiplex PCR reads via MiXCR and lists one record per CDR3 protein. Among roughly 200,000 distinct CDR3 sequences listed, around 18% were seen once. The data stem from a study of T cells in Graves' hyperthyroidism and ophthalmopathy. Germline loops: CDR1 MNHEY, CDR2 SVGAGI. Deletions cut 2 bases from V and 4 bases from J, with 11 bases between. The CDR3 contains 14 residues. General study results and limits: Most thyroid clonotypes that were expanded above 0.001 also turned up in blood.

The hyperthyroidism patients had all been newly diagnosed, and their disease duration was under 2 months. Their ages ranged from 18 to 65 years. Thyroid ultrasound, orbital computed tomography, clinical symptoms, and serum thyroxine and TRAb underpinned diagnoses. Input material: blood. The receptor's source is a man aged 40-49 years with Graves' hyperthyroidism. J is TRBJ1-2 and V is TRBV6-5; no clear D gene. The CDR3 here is CASSYTEVSYGYTF. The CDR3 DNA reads TGTGCCAGCAGTTACACAGAAGTCAGCTATGGCTACACCTTC.